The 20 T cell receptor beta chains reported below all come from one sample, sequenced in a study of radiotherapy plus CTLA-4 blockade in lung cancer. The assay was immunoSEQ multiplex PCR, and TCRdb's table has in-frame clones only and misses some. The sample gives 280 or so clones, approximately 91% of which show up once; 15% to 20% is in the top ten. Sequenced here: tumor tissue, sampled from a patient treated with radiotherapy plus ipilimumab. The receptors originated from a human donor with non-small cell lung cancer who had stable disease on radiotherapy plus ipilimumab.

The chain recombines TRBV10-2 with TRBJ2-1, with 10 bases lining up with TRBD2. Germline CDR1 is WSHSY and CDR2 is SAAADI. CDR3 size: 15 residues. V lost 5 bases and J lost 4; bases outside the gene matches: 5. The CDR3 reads CASSSGGALYNEQFF. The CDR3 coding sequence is TGCGCCAGCAGTAGCGGGGGGGCCCTTTACAATGAGCAGTTCTTC.

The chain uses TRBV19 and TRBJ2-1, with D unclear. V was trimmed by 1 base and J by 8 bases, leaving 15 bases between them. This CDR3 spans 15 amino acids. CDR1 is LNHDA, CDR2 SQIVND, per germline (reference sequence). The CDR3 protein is CASSIVSGQLDEQFF. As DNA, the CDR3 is TGTGCCAGTAGTATAGTGTCTGGGCAGCTAGATGAGCAGTTCTTC.

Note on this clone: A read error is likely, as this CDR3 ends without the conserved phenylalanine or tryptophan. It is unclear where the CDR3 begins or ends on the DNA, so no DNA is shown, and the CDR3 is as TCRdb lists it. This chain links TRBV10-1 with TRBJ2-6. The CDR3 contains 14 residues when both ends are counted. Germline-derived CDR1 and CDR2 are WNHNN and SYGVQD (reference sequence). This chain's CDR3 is CASSGSLRSHKVGL.

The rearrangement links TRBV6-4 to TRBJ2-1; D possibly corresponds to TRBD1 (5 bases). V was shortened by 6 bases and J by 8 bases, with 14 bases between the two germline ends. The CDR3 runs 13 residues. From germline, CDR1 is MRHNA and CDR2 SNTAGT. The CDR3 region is CASRGAGSDEQFF. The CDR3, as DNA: TGTGCCAGCAGAGGGGCAGGGTCTGATGAGCAGTTCTTC.

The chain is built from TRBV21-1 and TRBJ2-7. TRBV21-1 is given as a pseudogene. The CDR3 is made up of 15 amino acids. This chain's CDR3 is CASSKDLHVLDEQHF. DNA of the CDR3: TGTGCCAGCAGCAAGGATTTACACGTGTTAGACGAGCAGCACTTC.

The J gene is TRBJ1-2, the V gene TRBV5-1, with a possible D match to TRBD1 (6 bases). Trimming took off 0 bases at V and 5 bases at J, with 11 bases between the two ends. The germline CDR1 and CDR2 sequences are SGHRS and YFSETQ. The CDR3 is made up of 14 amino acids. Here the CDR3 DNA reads TGCGCCAGCAGCTTGGCGGGGACATCTTATGGCTACACCTTC. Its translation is CASSLAGTSYGYTF. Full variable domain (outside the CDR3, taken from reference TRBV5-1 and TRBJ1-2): KAGVTQTPRYLIKTRGQQVTLSCSPISGHRSVSWYQQTPGQGLQFLFEYFSETQRNKGNFPGRFSGRQFSNSRSEMNVSTLELGDSALYLCASSLAGTSYGYTFGSGTRLTVV.

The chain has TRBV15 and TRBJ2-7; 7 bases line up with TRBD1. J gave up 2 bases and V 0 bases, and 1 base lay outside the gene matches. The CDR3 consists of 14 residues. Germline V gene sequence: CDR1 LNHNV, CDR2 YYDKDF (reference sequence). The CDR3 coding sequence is TGTGCCACCAGCAGAGATCAGGGGGCCTACGAGCAGTACTTC. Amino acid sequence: CATSRDQGAYEQYF.

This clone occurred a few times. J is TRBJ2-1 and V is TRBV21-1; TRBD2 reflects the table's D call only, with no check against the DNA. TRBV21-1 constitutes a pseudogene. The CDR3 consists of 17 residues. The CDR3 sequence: CASRLVMLHHSDNEQFF. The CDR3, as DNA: TGTGCCAGCAGACTAGTAATGCTACACCATTCCGACAATGAGCAGTTCTTC.

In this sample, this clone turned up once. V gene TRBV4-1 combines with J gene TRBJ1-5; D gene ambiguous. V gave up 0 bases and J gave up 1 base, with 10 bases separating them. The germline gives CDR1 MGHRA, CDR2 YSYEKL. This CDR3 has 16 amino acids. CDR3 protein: CASSQDRTESNQPQHF. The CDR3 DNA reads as TGCGCCAGCAGCCAAGACCGCACAGAAAGCAATCAGCCCCAGCATTTT.

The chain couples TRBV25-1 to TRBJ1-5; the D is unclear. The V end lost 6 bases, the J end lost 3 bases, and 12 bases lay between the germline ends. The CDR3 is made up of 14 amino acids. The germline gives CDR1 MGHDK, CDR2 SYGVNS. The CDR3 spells CASREDGFNQPQHF. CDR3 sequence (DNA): TGTGCCAGCAGGGAGGACGGTTTCAATCAGCCCCAGCATTTT.

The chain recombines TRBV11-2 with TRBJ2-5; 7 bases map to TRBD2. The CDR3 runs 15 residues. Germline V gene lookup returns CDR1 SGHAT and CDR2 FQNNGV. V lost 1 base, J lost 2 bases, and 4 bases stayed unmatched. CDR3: CASSLGGGRQETQYF. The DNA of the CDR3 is TGTGCCAGCAGCTTAGGGGGGGGGAGGCAAGAGACCCAGTACTTC. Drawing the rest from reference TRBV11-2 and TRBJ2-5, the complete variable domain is EAGVAQSPRYKIIEKRQSVAFWCNPISGHATLYWYQQILGQGPKLLIQFQNNGVVDDSQLPKDRFSAERLKGVDSTLKIQPAKLEDSAVYLCASSLGGGRQETQYFGPGTRLLVL.

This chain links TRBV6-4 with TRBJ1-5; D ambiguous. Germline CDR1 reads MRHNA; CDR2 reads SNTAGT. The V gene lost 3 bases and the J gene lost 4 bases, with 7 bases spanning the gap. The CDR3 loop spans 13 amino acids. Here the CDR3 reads CASSEGWNQPQHF. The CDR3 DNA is TGTGCCAGCAGTGAGGGCTGGAATCAGCCCCAGCATTTT.

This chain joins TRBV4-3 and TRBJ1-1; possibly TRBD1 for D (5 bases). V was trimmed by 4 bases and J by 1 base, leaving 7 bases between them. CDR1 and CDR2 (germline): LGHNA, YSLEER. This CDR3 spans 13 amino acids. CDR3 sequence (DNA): TGCGCCAGCAGCCTGGGGGGGAACACTGAAGCTTTCTTT. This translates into CASSLGGNTEAFF.

The CDR3 loop is CASLPGADLTDTQYF. In DNA, the CDR3 is TGTGCCAGCCTCCCGGGGGCAGACCTCACAGATACGCAGTATTTT. J is TRBJ2-3 and V is TRBV6-5; D tentatively fits TRBD1 or TRBD2 (6 bases each). CDR1 and CDR2 (germline): MNHEY, SVGAGI. This CDR3 spans 15 amino acids. Trimming pared 8 bases from V and 2 bases from J, leaving 17 bases between.

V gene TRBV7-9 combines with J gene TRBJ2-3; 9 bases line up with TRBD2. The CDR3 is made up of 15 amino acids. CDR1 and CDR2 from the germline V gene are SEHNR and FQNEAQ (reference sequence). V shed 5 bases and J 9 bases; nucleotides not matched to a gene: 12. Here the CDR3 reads CASSPSLAGTGTQYF. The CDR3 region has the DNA TGTGCCAGCAGCCCGTCCCTAGCGGGGACTGGGACGCAGTATTTT.

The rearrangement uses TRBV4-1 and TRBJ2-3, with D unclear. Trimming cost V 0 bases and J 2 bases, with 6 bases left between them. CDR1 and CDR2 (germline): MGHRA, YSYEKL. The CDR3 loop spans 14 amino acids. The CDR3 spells CASSQDQNTDTQYF. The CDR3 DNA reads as TGCGCCAGCAGCCAAGATCAAAACACAGATACGCAGTATTTT.

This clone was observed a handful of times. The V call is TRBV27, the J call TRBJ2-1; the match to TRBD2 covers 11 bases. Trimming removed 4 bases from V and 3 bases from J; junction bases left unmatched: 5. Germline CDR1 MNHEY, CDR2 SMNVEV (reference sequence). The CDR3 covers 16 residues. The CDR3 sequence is CASSSGTSGYYNEQFF. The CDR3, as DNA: TGTGCCAGCAGTTCGGGGACTAGCGGATACTACAATGAGCAGTTCTTC.

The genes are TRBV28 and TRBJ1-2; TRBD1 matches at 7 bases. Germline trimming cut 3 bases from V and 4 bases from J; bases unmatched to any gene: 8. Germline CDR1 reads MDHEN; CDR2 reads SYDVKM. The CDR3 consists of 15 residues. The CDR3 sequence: CASSFGSRGVYGYTF. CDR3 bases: TGTGCCAGCAGTTTCGGGAGCAGGGGGGTCTATGGCTACACCTTC.

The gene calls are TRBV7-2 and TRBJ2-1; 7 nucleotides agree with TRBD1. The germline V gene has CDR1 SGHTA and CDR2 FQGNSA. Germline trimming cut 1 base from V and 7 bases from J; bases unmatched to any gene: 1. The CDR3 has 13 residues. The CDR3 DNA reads TGTGCCAGCAGCTTAGACAGGGGTAATGAGCAGTTCTTC. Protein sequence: CASSLDRGNEQFF.

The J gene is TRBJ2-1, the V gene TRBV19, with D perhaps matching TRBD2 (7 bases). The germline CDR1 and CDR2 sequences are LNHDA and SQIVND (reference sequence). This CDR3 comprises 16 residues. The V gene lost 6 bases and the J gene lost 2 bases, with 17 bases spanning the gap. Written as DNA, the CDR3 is TGTGCCAGTAGCTTTGGGGGGGCCATAACCTACAATGAGCAGTTCTTC. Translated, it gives CASSFGGAITYNEQFF.